This entry is about one T cell receptor beta chain. Thawed, overnight-rested PBMC were stained with GMM-loaded CD1B tetramer, viability dye and anti-CD3, then sorted. C32 glucose monomycolate from Rhodococcus equi was loaded onto the CD1B tetramers. CD14-expressing monocytes were removed from PBMC before cryopreservation and sorting. The sample originates from a study of T cells in tuberculosis. Study-wide background: T cells were selected with CD1B tetramers loaded with glucose monomycolate. Study-level findings and limits: The stringent gate may have excluded weak CD1B-GMM tetramer binders.

The length of the CDR3 is 14 residues. The V and J ends lost 7 bases and 1 base respectively, with 13 bases between them. Germline V lookup: CDR1 MNHNS, CDR2 SASEGT. No alpha-beta pairing information exists for these sequences. Here immunoSEQ multiplex PCR was the method, and the copy in TCRdb shows in-frame clones only, minus some. The table records about 58,000 clones, 88% of them present only once. V and J are TRBV6-1 and TRBJ2-5, with D perhaps matching TRBD2 (5 bases). The TCR comes from an adult woman with latent tuberculosis. Sequencing used CD1b-GMM tetramer-negative cells sorted from PBMCs. The CDR3 nucleotides are TGTGCCAGCAACCCGGCTAGCCTCCAAGAGACCCAGTACTTC. Residues: CASNPASLQETQYF.